This T cell receptor beta chain was observed in a study of blood T cell repertoires in COVID-19. Cohorts were determined from participant-reported clinical history. CDR1 MNHEY and CDR2 SVGAGI come from the germline V gene. V dropped 7 bases and J dropped 7; count of bases not matched to a gene: 9. The CDR3 consists of 14 residues. Sequencing was performed with immunoSEQ multiplex PCR; in TCRdb, only in-frame clones are kept and a portion is missing. The sample records about 210,000 clones, approximately 75% being singletons. The rearrangement links TRBV6-5 to TRBJ2-1; 8 bases fit TRBD2. The sequenced sample was PBMCs or T cells enriched from blood (not recorded which). The source is a man aged 35 to 55 who had recovered from COVID-19. The CDR3 here is CASIRLANKNEQFF. The CDR3 DNA reads as TGTGCCAGCATTAGACTAGCGAACAAAAATGAGCAGTTCTTC.